The 5 T cell receptor beta chains below all came from one sample that was sequenced in a study of control samples from healthy donors and cancer patients. This table comes from immunoSEQ multiplex PCR, and its TCRdb copy is limited to in-frame clones, with some not included. The profile shows about 120,000 clones, more than 85% of them singletons. Input material: blood. Every receptor here comes from a woman aged 18-35 years in good health.

This sequence joins TRBV3-1 (or the pseudogene TRBV3-2) and TRBJ2-3; unclear D gene. The CDR3 spans 12 residues. The germline V and J ends were trimmed by 1 base and 9 bases, with 8 bases remaining between them. The germline V gene encodes CDR1 LGHDT and CDR2 YNNKEL (reference sequence). The CDR3 nucleotides are TGTGCCAGCAGCCAAGCAGAAACAACGCAGTATTTT. Protein product: CASSQAETTQYF.

This sequence joins TRBV30 and TRBJ1-2, with 9 bases lining up with TRBD1. CDR3 length equals 14 residues. V shed 4 bases and J 2 bases; nucleotides not matched to a gene: 5. Per germline, CDR1 GTSNPN and CDR2 SVGIG (reference sequence). The CDR3 DNA reads TGTGCCTGGACATCGGACAGGGGAAACTATGGCTACACCTTC. The encoded protein is CAWTSDRGNYGYTF.

The chain couples TRBV20-1 to TRBJ1-4; D call uncertain. V lost 3 bases, J lost 10 bases, and 9 bases lay in between. There are 11 residues in the CDR3. Germline V gene sequence: CDR1 DFQATT, CDR2 SNEGSKA (reference sequence). The CDR3 here is CSASPLGKLFF. The CDR3 DNA sequence: TGCAGTGCTAGTCCCCTCGGAAAACTGTTTTTT.

The chain joins TRBV10-3 to TRBJ2-4; TRBD1 matches at 7 bases. Germline CDR1 is ENHRY and CDR2 is SYGVKD. The CDR3 sequence is 15 residues long. With 4 bases clipped from V and 0 bases from J, the junction kept 3 bases outside the gene matches. The CDR3 bases are TGTGCCATCAGTGGGACAGGCAAAGCCAAAAACATTCAGTACTTC. Amino acid sequence: CAISGTGKAKNIQYF.

The chain joins TRBV5-4 to TRBJ2-1; D gene unclear. Trimming removed 0 bases at V and 2 bases at J, with 9 bases between. CDR1 SGHNT and CDR2 YYREEE come from the germline V gene (reference sequence). The CDR3 sequence is 15 residues long. Written as DNA, the CDR3 is TGTGCCAGCAGCTTGGCGGCAGAAGCCTACAATGAGCAGTTCTTC. It is translated as CASSLAAEAYNEQFF.